The clone carrying this TCR beta chain was seen many times. These data belong to a study of patients with pleural tuberculosis. The V and J ends lost 5 bases and 6 bases respectively, with 16 bases between them. The CDR3 consists of 15 residues. The germline V gene encodes CDR1 SGHAT and CDR2 FQDESV (reference sequence). One entry per CDR3 protein results from TCRdb running MiXCR on the reads. The table has around 50,000 distinct CDR3 sequences, approximately 7.5% seen once. This chain connects TRBV11-1 to TRBJ2-2; D is possibly TRBD2 (5 bases). The TCR originated in a human donor with pleural tuberculosis. The CDR3 region has the DNA TGTGCCAGCAGCCCGCTGCCTAGCTATGCCGGGGAGCTGTTTTTT. Translating gives CASSPLPSYAGELFF. Full variable domain (rest looked up from reference TRBV11-1 and TRBJ2-2): EAEVAQSPRYKITEKSQAVAFWCDPISGHATLYWYRQILGQGPELLVQFQDESVVDDSQLPKDRFSAERLKGVDSTLKIQPAELGDSAMYLCASSPLPSYAGELFFGEGSRLTVL.